Described below is a single T cell receptor beta chain sequence and its context. Its specificity is unknown. The table came from immunoSEQ multiplex PCR; TCRdb's copy has only in-frame clones and leaves some out. This sample yields hundreds of thousands of clones, of which nearly 90% are seen a single time; about 2.5% belongs to the top ten. Treatment specified: roughly 20 received Ad26.COV2.S at low or high dose, single or two shots; about 5 received placebo; per-sample allocation not given. The investigators took samples on day 63 after the first vaccine or placebo injection. Recruitment in Boston yielded a donor of adult age, 18-55 years. This record belongs to a study of Ad26.COV2.S vaccination and SARS-CoV-2 variants. Study-level points and caveats: Whether participants received vaccine or placebo, their non-spike TCR breadth was similar. Post-vaccination breadth of spike-specific CD8+ and CD4+ T cell responses was reportedly substantial.

The sequence was collected from a person aged 18 to 59 who received the Ad26.COV2.S COVID-19 vaccine or a placebo. The sequenced sample was peripheral blood, obtained in a trial of Ad26.COV2.S vaccine versus placebo.

DNA for the CDR3: TGTGCCAGCAGCGTAGTGGGAGCGAACACTGAAGCTTTCTTT. Amino acids: CASSVVGANTEAFF. The chain employs TRBV9 and TRBJ1-1; D gene uncertain. CDR3 length: 14 amino acids. Trimming pared 0 bases from V and 1 base from J, leaving 7 bases between. Germline lookup yields CDR1 SGDLS and CDR2 YYNGEE. The full variable domain, rest sourced from reference TRBV9 and TRBJ1-1, is DSGVTQTPKHLITATGQRVTLRCSPRSGDLSVYWYQQSLDQGLQFLIQYYNGEERAKGNILERFSAQQFPDLHSELNLSSLELGDSALYFCASSVVGANTEAFFGQGTRLTVV.